Listed here is a single T cell receptor beta chain. This record comes from a study of T cell changes during pregnancy in multiple sclerosis. The V segment lost 4 bases and the J segment 1 base; nucleotides outside the gene matches: 1. From germline, CDR1 is SGHTS and CDR2 YDEGEE. This CDR3 is 14 amino acids long. Profiled with immunoSEQ multiplex PCR; TCRdb holds only in-frame clones, not every one. The sample shows approximately 50,000 clones, roughly 88% of them seen only once. The TCR comes from a female donor with multiple sclerosis, enrolled in a pregnancy study. The chain is built from TRBV5-8 and TRBJ2-3; 9 nucleotides align to TRBD1. The sequenced sample was peripheral blood, obtained in the second trimester of pregnancy. The CDR3 sequence: CASSGDRGTDTQYF. The CDR3 bases are TGTGCCAGCAGCGGGGACAGGGGCACAGATACGCAGTATTTT.